This T cell receptor beta chain stems from a study of cytomegalovirus exposure and HLA in healthy donors. Broader study findings: When a later analysis compared HLA-associated TCR beta chains with equally common others, the HLA-associated chains turned out to be more clonally expanded and to have lower generation probabilities.

PCR used 60 Vbeta primers and 13 Jbeta primers. Generated by immunoSEQ multiplex PCR, the TCRdb table keeps only in-frame clones and is missing some. Of approximately 170,000 clones in the sample, approximately 80% were seen once. To note about this clone: The antigen is not known.

CDR1 is SGHNT, CDR2 YENEEA, per germline. The CDR3 runs 15 residues. V lost 6 bases to trimming and J lost 5 bases; unmatched junction nucleotides: 7. The receptor's source is a woman aged 50 to 65 in good health and CMV-seropositive. The sequencing sample was made of PBMCs. This chain connects TRBV11-3 to TRBJ2-1, with 10 bases that match TRBD1. The CDR3 loop is CASSPGTGDHNEQFF. Here the CDR3 DNA reads TGTGCCAGCAGTCCCGGGACAGGGGACCACAATGAGCAGTTCTTC.